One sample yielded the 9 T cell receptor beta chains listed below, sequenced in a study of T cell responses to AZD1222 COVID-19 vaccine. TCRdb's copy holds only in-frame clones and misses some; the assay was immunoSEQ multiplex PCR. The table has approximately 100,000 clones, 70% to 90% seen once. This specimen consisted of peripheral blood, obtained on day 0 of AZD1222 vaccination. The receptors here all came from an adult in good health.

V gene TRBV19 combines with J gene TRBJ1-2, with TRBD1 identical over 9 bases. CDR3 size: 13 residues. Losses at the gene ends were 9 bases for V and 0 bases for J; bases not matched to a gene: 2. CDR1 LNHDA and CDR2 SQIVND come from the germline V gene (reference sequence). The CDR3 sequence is CARGDRANYGYTF. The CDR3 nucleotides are TGTGCCAGAGGGGACAGGGCTAACTATGGCTACACCTTC.

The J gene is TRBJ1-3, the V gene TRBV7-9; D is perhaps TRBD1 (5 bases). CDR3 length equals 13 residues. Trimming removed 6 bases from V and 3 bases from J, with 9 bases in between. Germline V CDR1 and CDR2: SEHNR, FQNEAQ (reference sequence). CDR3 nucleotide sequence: TGTGCCAGCAGTGAGGGGTTTGGAAACACCATATATTTT. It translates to CASSEGFGNTIYF.

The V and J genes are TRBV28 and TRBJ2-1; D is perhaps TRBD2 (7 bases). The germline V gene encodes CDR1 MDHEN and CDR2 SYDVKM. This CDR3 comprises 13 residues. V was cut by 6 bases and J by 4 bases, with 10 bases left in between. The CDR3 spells CASSGGRYNEQFF. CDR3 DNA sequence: TGTGCCAGCAGCGGGGGGCGGTACAATGAGCAGTTCTTC.

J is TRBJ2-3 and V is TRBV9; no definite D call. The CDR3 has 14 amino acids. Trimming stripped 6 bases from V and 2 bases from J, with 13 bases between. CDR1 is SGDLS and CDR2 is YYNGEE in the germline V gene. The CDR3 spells CASNKGRYTDTQYF. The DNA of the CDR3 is TGTGCCAGCAACAAGGGAAGATACACAGATACGCAGTATTTT.

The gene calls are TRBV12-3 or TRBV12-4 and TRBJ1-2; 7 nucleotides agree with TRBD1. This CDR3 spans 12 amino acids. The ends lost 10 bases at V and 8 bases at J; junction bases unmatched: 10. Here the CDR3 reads CATTLGGDGYTF. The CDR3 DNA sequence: TGTGCCACCACCCTAGGGGGCGACGGCTACACCTTC.

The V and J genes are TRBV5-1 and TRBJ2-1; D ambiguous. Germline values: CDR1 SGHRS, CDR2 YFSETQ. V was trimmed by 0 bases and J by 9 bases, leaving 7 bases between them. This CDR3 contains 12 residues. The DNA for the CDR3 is TGCGCCAGCAGCTTGGTCGGAGCTGAGCAGTTCTTC. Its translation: CASSLVGAEQFF.

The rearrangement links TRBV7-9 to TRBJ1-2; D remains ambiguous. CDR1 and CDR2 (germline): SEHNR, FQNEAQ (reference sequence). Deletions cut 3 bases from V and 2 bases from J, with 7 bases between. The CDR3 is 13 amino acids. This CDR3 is CASSLGGNYGYTF. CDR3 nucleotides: TGTGCCAGCAGCTTGGGCGGAAACTATGGCTACACCTTC.

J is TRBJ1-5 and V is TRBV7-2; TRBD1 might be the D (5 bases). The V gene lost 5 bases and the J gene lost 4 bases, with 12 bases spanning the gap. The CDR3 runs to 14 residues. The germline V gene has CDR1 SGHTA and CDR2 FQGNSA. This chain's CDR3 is CASSRDGTNQPQHF. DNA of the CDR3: TGTGCCAGCAGCCGGGACGGGACGAATCAGCCCCAGCATTTT.

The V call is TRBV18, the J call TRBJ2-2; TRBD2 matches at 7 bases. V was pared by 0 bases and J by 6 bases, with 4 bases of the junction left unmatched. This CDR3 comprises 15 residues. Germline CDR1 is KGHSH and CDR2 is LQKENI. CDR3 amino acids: CASSPPGLFPGELFF. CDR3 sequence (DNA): TGTGCCAGCTCACCACCGGGACTATTCCCCGGGGAGCTGTTTTTT. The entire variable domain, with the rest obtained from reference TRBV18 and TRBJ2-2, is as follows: NAGVMQNPRHLVRRRGQEARLRCSPMKGHSHVYWYRQLPEEGLKFMVYLQKENIIDESGMPKERFSAEFPKEGPSILRIQQVVRGDSAAYFCASSPPGLFPGELFFGEGSRLTVL.